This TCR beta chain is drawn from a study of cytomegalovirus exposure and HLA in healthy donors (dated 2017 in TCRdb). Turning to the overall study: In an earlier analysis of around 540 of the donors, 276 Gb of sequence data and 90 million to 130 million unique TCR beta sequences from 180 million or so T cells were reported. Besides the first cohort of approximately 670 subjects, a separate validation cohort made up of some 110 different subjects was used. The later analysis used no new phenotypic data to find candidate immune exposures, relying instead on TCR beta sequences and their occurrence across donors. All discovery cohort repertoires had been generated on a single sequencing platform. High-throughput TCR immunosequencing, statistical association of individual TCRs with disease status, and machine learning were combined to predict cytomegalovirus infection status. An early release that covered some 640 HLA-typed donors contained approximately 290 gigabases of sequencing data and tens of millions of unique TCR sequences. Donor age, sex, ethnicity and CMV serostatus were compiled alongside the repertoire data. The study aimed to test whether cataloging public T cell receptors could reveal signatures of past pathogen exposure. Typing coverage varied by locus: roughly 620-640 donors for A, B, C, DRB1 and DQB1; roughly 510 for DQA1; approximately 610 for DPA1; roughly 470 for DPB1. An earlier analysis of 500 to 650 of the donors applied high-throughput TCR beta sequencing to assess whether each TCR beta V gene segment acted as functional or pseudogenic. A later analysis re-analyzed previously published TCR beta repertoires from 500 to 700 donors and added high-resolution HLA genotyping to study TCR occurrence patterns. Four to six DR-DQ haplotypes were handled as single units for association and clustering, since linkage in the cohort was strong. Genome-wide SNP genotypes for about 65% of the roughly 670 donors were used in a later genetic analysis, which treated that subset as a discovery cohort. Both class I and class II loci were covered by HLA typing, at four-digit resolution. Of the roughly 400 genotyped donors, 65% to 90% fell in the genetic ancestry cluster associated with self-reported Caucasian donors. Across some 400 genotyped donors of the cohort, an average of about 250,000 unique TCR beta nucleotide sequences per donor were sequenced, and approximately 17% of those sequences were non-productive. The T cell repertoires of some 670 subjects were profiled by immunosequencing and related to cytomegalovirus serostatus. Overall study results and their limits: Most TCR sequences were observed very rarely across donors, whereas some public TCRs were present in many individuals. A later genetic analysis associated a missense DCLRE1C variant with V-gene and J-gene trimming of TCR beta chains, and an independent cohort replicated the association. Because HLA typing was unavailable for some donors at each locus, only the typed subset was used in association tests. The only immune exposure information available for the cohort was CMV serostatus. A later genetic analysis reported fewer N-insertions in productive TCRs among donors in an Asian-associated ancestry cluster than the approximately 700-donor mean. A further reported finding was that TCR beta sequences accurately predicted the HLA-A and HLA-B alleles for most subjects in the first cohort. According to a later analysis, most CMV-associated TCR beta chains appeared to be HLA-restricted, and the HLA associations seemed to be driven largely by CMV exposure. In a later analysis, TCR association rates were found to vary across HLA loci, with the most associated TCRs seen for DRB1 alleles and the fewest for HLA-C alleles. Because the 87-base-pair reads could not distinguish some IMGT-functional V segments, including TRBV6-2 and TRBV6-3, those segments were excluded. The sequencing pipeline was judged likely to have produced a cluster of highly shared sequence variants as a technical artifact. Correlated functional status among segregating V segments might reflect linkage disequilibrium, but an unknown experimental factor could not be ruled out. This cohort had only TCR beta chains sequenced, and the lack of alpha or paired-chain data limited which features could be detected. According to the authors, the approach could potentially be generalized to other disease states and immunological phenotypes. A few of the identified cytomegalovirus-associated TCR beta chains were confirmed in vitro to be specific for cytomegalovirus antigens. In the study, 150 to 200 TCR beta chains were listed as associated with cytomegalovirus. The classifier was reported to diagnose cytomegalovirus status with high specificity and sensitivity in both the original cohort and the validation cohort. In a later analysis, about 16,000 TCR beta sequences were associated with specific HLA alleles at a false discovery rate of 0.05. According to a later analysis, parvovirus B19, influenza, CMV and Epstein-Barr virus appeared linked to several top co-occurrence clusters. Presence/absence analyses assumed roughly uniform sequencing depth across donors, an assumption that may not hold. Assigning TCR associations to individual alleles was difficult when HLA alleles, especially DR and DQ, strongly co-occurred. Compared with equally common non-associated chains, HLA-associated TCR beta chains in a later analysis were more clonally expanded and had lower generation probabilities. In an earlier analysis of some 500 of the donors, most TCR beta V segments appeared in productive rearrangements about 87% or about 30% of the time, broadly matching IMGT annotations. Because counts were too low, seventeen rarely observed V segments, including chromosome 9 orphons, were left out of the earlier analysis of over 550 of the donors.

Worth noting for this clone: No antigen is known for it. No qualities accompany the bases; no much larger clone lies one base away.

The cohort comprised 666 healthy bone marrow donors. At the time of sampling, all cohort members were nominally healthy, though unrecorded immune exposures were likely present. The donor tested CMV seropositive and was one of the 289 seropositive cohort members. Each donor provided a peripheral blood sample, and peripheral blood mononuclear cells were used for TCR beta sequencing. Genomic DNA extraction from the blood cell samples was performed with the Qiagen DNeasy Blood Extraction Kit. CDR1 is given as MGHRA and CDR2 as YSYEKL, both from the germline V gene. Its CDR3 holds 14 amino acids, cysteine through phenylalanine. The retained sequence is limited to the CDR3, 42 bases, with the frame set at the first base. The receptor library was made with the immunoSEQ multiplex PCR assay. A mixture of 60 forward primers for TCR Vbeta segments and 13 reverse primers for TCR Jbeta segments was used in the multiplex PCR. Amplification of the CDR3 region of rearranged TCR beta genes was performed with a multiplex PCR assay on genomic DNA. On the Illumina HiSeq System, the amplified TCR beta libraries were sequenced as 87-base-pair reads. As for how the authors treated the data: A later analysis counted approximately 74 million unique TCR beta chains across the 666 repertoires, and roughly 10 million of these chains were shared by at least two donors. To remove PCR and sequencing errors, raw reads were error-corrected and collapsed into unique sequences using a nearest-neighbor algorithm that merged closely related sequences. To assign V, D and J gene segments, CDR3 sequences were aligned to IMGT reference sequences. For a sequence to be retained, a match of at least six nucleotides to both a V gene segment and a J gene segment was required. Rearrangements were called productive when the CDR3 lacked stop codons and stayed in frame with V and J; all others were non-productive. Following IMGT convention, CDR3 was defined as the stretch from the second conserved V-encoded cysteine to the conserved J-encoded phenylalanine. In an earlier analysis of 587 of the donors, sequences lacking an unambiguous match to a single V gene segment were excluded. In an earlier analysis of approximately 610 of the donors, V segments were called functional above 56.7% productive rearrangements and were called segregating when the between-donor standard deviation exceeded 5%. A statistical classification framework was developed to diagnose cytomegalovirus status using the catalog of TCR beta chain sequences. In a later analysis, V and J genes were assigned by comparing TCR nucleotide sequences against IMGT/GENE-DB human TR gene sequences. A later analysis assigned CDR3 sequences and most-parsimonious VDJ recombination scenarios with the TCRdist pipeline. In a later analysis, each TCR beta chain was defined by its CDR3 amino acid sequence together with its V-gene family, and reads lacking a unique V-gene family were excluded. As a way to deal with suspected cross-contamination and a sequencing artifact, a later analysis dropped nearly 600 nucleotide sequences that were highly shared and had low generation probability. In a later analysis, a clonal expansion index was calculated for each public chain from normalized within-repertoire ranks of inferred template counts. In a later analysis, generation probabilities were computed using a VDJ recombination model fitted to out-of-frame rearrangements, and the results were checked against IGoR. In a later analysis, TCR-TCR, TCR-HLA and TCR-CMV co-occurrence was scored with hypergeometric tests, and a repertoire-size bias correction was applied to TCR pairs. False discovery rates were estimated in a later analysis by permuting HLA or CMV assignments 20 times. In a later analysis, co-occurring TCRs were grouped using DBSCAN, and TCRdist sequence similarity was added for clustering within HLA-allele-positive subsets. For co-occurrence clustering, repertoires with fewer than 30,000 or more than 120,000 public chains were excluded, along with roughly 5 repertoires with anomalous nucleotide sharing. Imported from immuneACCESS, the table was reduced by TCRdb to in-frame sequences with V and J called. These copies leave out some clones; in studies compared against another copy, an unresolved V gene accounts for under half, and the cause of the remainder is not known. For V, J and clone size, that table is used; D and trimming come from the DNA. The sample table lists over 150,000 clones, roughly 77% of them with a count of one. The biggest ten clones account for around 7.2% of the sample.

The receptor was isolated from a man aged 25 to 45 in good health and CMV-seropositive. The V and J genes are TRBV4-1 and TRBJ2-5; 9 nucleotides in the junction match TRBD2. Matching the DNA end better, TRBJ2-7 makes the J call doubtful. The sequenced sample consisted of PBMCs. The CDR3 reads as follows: CASSLSGRYHEQYF. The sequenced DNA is TGCGCCAGCAGCCTTAGCGGGAGATACCACGAGCAGTACTTC.